These 22 T cell receptor beta chains share one sample of origin, sequenced in a study of T cell changes during pregnancy in multiple sclerosis. Clones were sequenced by immunoSEQ multiplex PCR, and TCRdb holds only the in-frame ones, with some missing. The sample records 55,000 to 65,000 clones, 93% being singletons. Sequencing used peripheral blood, obtained after pregnancy. The receptors were sampled from a female donor with multiple sclerosis, enrolled in a pregnancy study.

This clone was picked up one time. The chain employs TRBV4-2 and TRBJ1-2; 7 bases align to TRBD1. Per the germline V gene, CDR1 is LGHNA and CDR2 is YNFKEQ. CDR3 length equals 14 residues. The trim removed 3 bases at V and 4 bases at J, leaving 5 bases unmatched. The CDR3 DNA reads TGTGCCAGCAGCCAGGTAGACAGGGCCTATGGCTACACCTTC. This sequence encodes CASSQVDRAYGYTF.

This chain uses TRBV4-3 with TRBJ2-1; 7 bases align to TRBD2. Germline V gene lookup returns CDR1 LGHNA and CDR2 YSLEER. This CDR3 has 17 amino acids. The J segment lost 3 bases and the V segment lost 0 bases, leaving 8 bases of the junction unmatched. The CDR3 loop is CASSQDLAVYNYNEQFF. The CDR3 DNA follows: TGCGCCAGCAGCCAAGATCTAGCGGTCTATAACTACAATGAGCAGTTCTTC.

This sequence joins TRBV27 and TRBJ2-2, with 7 bases aligning to TRBD1. From germline, CDR1 is MNHEY and CDR2 SMNVEV (reference sequence). Losses at the gene ends were 3 bases for V and 7 bases for J; bases not matched to a gene: 5. This CDR3 contains 14 residues. The CDR3 protein is CASSLRQGDGELFF. The DNA of the CDR3 is TGTGCCAGCAGTTTGCGTCAGGGGGACGGGGAGCTGTTTTTT.

V is TRBV28 and J is TRBJ2-7; 7 bases agree with TRBD2. CDR3 length equals 14 residues. The junction had 9 bases not matched to a gene; V was cut back by 8 bases and J by 2 bases. Germline V lookup: CDR1 MDHEN, CDR2 SYDVKM. In DNA, the CDR3 is TGTGCCAGCGGTCGGGGGGTCGAACCCTACGAGCAGTACTTC. This translates into CASGRGVEPYEQYF.

This chain joins TRBV5-6 and TRBJ1-2; D gene unclear. CDR1 and CDR2 (germline): SGHDT, YYEEEE. Trimming stripped 0 bases from V and 8 bases from J, with 11 bases between. This CDR3 spans 13 amino acids. CDR3 residues: CASSLGREGGYTF. CDR3 sequence (DNA): TGTGCCAGCAGCTTGGGACGTGAGGGAGGCTACACCTTC.

The chain uses TRBV28 and TRBJ1-5, with D perhaps TRBD1 (6 bases). The CDR3 has 15 residues. Trimming left V 1 base short and J 5 bases short, with 12 bases between. Germline V lookup: CDR1 MDHEN, CDR2 SYDVKM. The CDR3, as DNA: TGTGCCAGCAGTTTATTAGGACAGAGAGATCAGCCCCAGCATTTT. Translating gives CASSLLGQRDQPQHF.

The DNA of the CDR3 is TGTGCCAGCAGTCCCCAGGGGGGAGGCAATCAGCCCCAGCATTTT. It is translated as CASSPQGGGNQPQHF. V gene TRBV27 combines with J gene TRBJ1-5, with 7 bases fitting TRBD1. In germline, CDR1 is MNHEY, CDR2 SMNVEV (reference sequence). Trimming removed 5 bases from V and 2 bases from J; junction bases left unmatched: 6. This CDR3 region has 15 residues.

The rearrangement uses TRBV7-2 and TRBJ1-1, with TRBD1 as a possible D gene (5 bases). V was cut by 2 bases and J by 9 bases, with 13 bases left in between. The CDR3 has 13 residues. Per germline, CDR1 SGHTA and CDR2 FQGNSA. The CDR3 DNA sequence: TGTGCCAGCAGCTTAAAGGGGAATCCCCAAGCTTTCTTT. Translated, it gives CASSLKGNPQAFF.

The rearrangement joins TRBV7-8 to TRBJ1-1; a possible D gene is TRBD1 (6 bases). From germline, CDR1 is SGHVS and CDR2 FQNEAQ. Trimming removed 5 bases at V and 5 bases at J, with 15 bases between. The CDR3 length is 14 residues. The CDR3 is CASSPREGGTEAFF. CDR3 DNA: TGTGCCAGCAGCCCAAGGGAGGGGGGGACTGAAGCTTTCTTT.

This clone came up a few times. The rearrangement uses TRBV29-1 and TRBJ1-1, with D possibly being TRBD1 (5 bases). Germline V gene sequence: CDR1 SQVTM, CDR2 ANQGSEA. The CDR3 length is 13 residues. V shed 5 bases and J shed 0 bases, with 10 bases lying between them. The CDR3: CSVMGGMNTEAFF. In DNA form, the CDR3 reads TGCAGCGTTATGGGGGGAATGAACACTGAAGCTTTCTTT.

This rearrangement joins TRBV2 to TRBJ2-3; 11 positions agree with TRBD1. Looked up from germline, CDR1 is SNHLY and CDR2 is FYNNEI. V shed 5 bases, J shed 6 bases, and the junction held 1 base outside the gene matches. This CDR3 is built from 13 residues. CDR3 nucleotides: TGTGCCAGCAGTCGGGACAGGGGGGATACGCAGTATTTT. Translation: CASSRDRGDTQYF.

The gene calls are TRBV7-9 and TRBJ2-3; TRBD2 might be the D (6 bases). CDR3 length: 14 residues. Trimming removed 1 base from V and 3 bases from J, with 8 bases in between. Germline V CDR1 and CDR2: SEHNR, FQNEAQ (reference sequence). In DNA, the CDR3 is TGTGCCAGCAGCTTAGTCGGGAGAACAGATACGCAGTATTTT. Encoded protein: CASSLVGRTDTQYF.

The chain couples TRBV7-9 to TRBJ1-1; D ambiguous. CDR3 length: 15 amino acids. The germline V gene has CDR1 SEHNR and CDR2 FQNEAQ (reference sequence). The ends were cut back, 1 base at V and 0 bases at J, with 9 bases in the middle. The CDR3, as DNA: TGTGCCAGCAGCTTAGGCGGCAGAGTGAACACTGAAGCTTTCTTT. Encoded protein: CASSLGGRVNTEAFF.

This chain joins TRBV6-5 and TRBJ2-1, with a weak D call TRBD1 (9 bases). The V end was cut by 6 bases, the J end by 9 bases, with 21 bases between. The CDR3 extends over 15 amino acids. Germline CDR1 reads MNHEY; CDR2 reads SVGAGI. The CDR3 DNA is TGTGCCAGCAGCCACGGGGGGGACAGGGCCAGTGAGCAGTTCTTC. Protein: CASSHGGDRASEQFF.

Only one count was recorded for this clone. CDR3 in DNA: TGTGCCAGCAGCTTGGACTTTTCCTCCTACGAGCAGTACTTC. It encodes CASSLDFSSYEQYF. The chain carries TRBV7-9 and TRBJ2-7; a weak D match, TRBD2 (5 bases). The CDR3 is made up of 14 amino acids. Trimming shortened V by 3 bases and J by 0 bases, and 9 bases separated the two germline ends. CDR1 is SEHNR and CDR2 is FQNEAQ in the germline V gene (reference sequence).

The V gene is TRBV5-6, the J gene TRBJ2-3, with a tentative D call TRBD2 (5 bases). V was trimmed by 4 bases and J by 9 bases, leaving 15 bases between them. This CDR3 is 13 amino acids long. Per the germline V gene, CDR1 is SGHDT and CDR2 is YYEEEE. The CDR3 loop reads CASSPTGRNTQYF. In nucleotides, the CDR3 is TGTGCCAGCAGCCCTACGGGGAGAAACACGCAGTATTTT.

The V gene is TRBV5-6, the J gene TRBJ2-2; 9 nucleotides match TRBD2. With V trimmed by 4 bases and J by 2 bases, 3 bases remained unmatched. The CDR3 has 15 amino acids. Germline CDR1 is SGHDT and CDR2 is YYEEEE. The CDR3 region has the DNA TGTGCCAGCAGCCAGGGACTAGCAAACACCGGGGAGCTGTTTTTT. Amino acid sequence: CASSQGLANTGELFF. Drawing the rest from reference TRBV5-6 and TRBJ2-2, the complete variable domain is DAGVTQSPTHLIKTRGQQVTLRCSPKSGHDTVSWYQQALGQGPQFIFQYYEEEERQRGNFPDRFSGHQFPNYSSELNVNALLLGDSALYLCASSQGLANTGELFFGEGSRLTVL.

CDR3 DNA sequence: TGTGCCAGCAGTGAGGTCTCCCTAGCCTACAATGAGCAGTTCTTC. Translation: CASSEVSLAYNEQFF. The rearrangement joins TRBV2 to TRBJ2-1; no reliable D call. V was clipped by 3 bases and J by 2 bases, with 11 bases between them. From germline, CDR1 is SNHLY and CDR2 FYNNEI. The CDR3 is made up of 15 amino acids.

The gene calls are TRBV28 and TRBJ2-5; 9 positions match TRBD1. Trimming cost V 9 bases and J 5 bases; bases outside gene matches: 10. The CDR3 is made up of 14 amino acids. Germline CDR1 MDHEN, CDR2 SYDVKM. The CDR3 sequence is CASFDRDREETQYF. The CDR3 DNA reads TGTGCCAGTTTCGACAGGGACAGGGAGGAGACCCAGTACTTC.

The genes are TRBV4-1 and TRBJ1-1, with 8 bases aligning to TRBD1. In germline, CDR1 is MGHRA, CDR2 YSYEKL. The CDR3 loop spans 14 amino acids. After removal of 1 base from V and 6 bases from J, the junction contained 4 bases not matched to a gene. CDR3 protein: CASSQGPRGPEAFF. The CDR3 DNA reads as TGCGCCAGCAGCCAAGGTCCCAGGGGGCCTGAAGCTTTCTTT.

The rearrangement links TRBV9 to TRBJ2-2; D is uncertain. The germline V gene encodes CDR1 SGDLS and CDR2 YYNGEE. V was pared by 5 bases and J by 0 bases, with 8 bases between. This CDR3 comprises 14 residues. CDR3 protein: CASRPVTNTGELFF. The CDR3 region has the DNA TGTGCCAGCAGGCCAGTCACGAACACCGGGGAGCTGTTTTTT.

This clone was detected many times. The rearrangement uses TRBV19 and TRBJ2-1; 7 bases line up with TRBD2. The ends lost 3 bases at V and 3 bases at J; junction bases unmatched: 5. The germline V gene encodes CDR1 LNHDA and CDR2 SQIVND (reference sequence). The CDR3 has 15 residues. The CDR3 here is CASSIGEGGYNEQFF. In nucleotides, the CDR3 is TGTGCCAGTAGTATTGGGGAGGGAGGCTACAATGAGCAGTTCTTC. Together with reference TRBV19 and TRBJ2-1, the CDR3 gives the full variable domain: DGGITQSPKYLFRKEGQNVTLSCEQNLNHDAMYWYRQDPGQGLRLIYYSQIVNDFQKGDIAEGYSVSREKKESFPLTVTSAQKNPTAFYLCASSIGEGGYNEQFFGPGTRLTVL.